Listed below are T cell receptor beta chains from one sample, sequenced in a study of T-cell reconstitution after alpha-beta-depleted transplantation in children. TCRdb analysed the PCR reads with MiXCR anew, one entry per CDR3 protein. Here the sample spans about 610,000 distinct CDR3 sequences, about 10% being singletons. Specimen: PBMCs from the stem cell graft donor, collected from the stem cell graft. Receptors originate from a human donor who donated a stem cell graft to a child with acute myeloid leukemia. The CDR3 runs from the conserved cysteine through the conserved F or W. D genes are given only for firm matches. Clone size is stated in some rows and not others, as once, few, many or a class when expanded.

clone_size j_call v_call d_call cdr3_nt cdr3_aa
. TRBJ1-4 TRBV7-6 . TGTGCCAGCAGCGAGACCGGGGACCAACCTAATGAAAAACTGTTTTTT CASSETGDQPNEKLFF
. TRBJ2-7 TRBV7-6 . TGTGCCAGCAGCCTTTATAAGCAGTACTTC CASSLYKQYF
few TRBJ2-3 TRBV10-3 TRBD1 TGTGCCATCAGTGAGTCGGGGACAGGGGGCCCTACGCAGTATTTT CAISESGTGGPTQYF
. TRBJ2-1 TRBV5-1 . TGCGCCAGCAGCTCAGAGGGCTGGAGCTACAATGAGCAGTTCTTC CASSSEGWSYNEQFF
. TRBJ1-1 TRBV6-2/TRBV6-3 . TGTGCCAGCAGTCGCGACCCTGCCCCAAACACTGAAGCTTTCTTT CASSRDPAPNTEAFF
. TRBJ2-7 TRBV5-1 . TGCGCCAGCAGCTCGGCAGGGGTGGACTACGAGCAGTACTTC CASSSAGVDYEQYF
. TRBJ2-4 TRBV28 . TGTGCCAGCAGTGGCCAGGGGGGCAAAGCCAAAAACATTCAGTACTTC CASSGQGGKAKNIQYF
once TRBJ1-5 TRBV6-5 . TGTGCCAGCAGTTACGATTTGGGGGATCAGCCCCAGCATTTT CASSYDLGDQPQHF
. TRBJ1-6 TRBV6-1 TRBD1 TGTGCCAGCAGACGGACAGGGGCTGGAAATTCACCCCTCCACTTT CASRRTGAGNSPLHF
few TRBJ2-5 TRBV5-1 . TGCGCCAGCGGGGCGGGCCAAGAGACCCAGTACTTC CASGAGQETQYF
. TRBJ1-1 TRBV29-1 . TGCAGCGCCGCGGACCCCGGGACAGAAGCTTTCTTT CSAADPGTEAFF
. TRBJ2-7 TRBV20-1 . TGCAGTGGCGGGGTAGGGGGTACCTCCTACGAGCAGTACTTC CSGGVGGTSYEQYF
few TRBJ2-3 TRBV5-1 . TGCGCCAGCAGCTTCTTCGGGAGCTCAGATACGCAGTATTTT CASSFFGSSDTQYF
few TRBJ1-5 TRBV12-3/TRBV12-4 . TGTGCCAGCAGTTTACGGGCGATAGACGGAGATCAGCCCCAGCATTTT CASSLRAIDGDQPQHF
many TRBJ2-1 TRBV7-2 . TGTGCCAGCAGCTTAGCTAATAGCGAGCAGTTCTTC CASSLANSEQFF